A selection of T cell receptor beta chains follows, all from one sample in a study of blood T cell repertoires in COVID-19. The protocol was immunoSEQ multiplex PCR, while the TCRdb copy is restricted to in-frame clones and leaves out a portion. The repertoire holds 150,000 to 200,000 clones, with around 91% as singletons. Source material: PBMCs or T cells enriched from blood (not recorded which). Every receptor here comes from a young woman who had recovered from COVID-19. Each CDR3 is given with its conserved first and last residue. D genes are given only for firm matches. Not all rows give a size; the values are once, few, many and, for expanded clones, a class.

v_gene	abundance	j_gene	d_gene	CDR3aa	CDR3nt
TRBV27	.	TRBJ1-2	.	CASSPLGGAVGYTF	TGTGCCAGCAGTCCTCTTGGCGGGGCAGTTGGCTACACCTTC
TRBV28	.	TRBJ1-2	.	CASSLGGGVDGYTF	TGTGCCAGCAGTTTGGGCGGGGGAGTCGATGGCTACACCTTC
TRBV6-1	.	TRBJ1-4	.	CASSKAYTSTNEKLFF	TGTGCCAGCAGTAAAGCATACACGTCAACTAATGAAAAACTGTTTTTT
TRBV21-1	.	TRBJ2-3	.	CASSKLTDTQYF	TGTGCCAGCAGCAAACTTACAGATACGCAGTATTTT
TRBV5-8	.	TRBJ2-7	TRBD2	CASSLGTSGEQYF	TGTGCCAGCAGCCTTGGGACTAGCGGTGAGCAGTACTTC
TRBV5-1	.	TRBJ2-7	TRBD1	CASSLNGQGAYYEQYF	TGCGCCAGCAGCTTGAATGGACAGGGGGCCTACTACGAGCAGTACTTC
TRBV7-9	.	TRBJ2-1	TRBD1	CASSFNRGHEQFF	TGTGCCAGCAGCTTTAACAGGGGCCATGAGCAGTTCTTC
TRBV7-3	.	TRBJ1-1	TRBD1	CASSATGRAEAFF	TGTGCCAGCAGCGCGACAGGGCGGGCTGAAGCTTTCTTT
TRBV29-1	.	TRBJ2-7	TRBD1	CSVVPGQGGEQYF	TGCAGCGTTGTGCCCGGACAGGGTGGTGAGCAGTACTTC
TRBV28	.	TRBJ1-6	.	CASSFSVSPLHF	TGTGCCAGCAGTTTTTCTGTCTCACCCCTCCACTTT
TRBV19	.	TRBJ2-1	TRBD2	CASSKLGAGGYNEQFF	TGTGCCAGTAGTAAGCTAGGGGCGGGAGGCTACAATGAGCAGTTCTTC
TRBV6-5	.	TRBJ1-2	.	CASWGGGGYTF	TGTGCCAGCTGGGGGGGTGGCGGCTACACCTTC
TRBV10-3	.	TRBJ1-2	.	CAISRQEDDYGYTF	TGTGCCATCAGCCGACAGGAGGACGACTATGGCTACACCTTC
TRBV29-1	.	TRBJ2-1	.	CSVAVAGTYNEQFF	TGCAGCGTTGCAGTGGCGGGGACCTACAATGAGCAGTTCTTC
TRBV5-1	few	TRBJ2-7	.	CASSLGDEQYF	TGCGCCAGCAGCTTGGGAGACGAGCAGTACTTC
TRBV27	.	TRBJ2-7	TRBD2	CASIGTSGRYEQYF	TGTGCCAGCATAGGGACTAGCGGGAGGTACGAGCAGTACTTC
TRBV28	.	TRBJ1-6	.	CASISAGPTASPLHF	TGTGCCAGCATCTCGGCGGGGCCCACCGCATCACCCCTCCACTTT
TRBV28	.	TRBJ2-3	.	CASSIPGLSTDTQYF	TGTGCCAGCAGTATACCGGGACTCAGCACAGATACGCAGTATTTT
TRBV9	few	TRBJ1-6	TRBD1	CASSPRDRVSPLHF	TGTGCCAGCAGCCCACGGGACAGGGTCTCACCCCTCCACTTT
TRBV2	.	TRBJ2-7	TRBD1	CASRLGQAGYEQYF	TGTGCCAGCAGGTTAGGACAGGCCGGCTACGAGCAGTACTTC
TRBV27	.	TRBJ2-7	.	CASRLKGGTTYEQYF	TGTGCCAGCCGTCTCAAGGGCGGGACCACCTACGAGCAGTACTTC
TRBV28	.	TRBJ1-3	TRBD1	CASSGQGRKKNTIYF	TGTGCCAGCAGTGGACAGGGGAGGAAAAAAAACACCATATATTTT
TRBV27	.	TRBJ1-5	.	CASSPRGVNQPQHF	TGTGCCAGCAGCCCCAGGGGTGTCAATCAGCCCCAGCATTTT
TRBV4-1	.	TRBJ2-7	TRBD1	CASSHGRSGTGGYEQYF	TGCGCCAGCAGCCACGGTCGGTCCGGGACAGGGGGCTACGAGCAGTACTTC
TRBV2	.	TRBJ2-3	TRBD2	CASSGSGRGADTQYF	TGTGCCAGCAGTGGGAGCGGGAGGGGGGCAGATACGCAGTATTTT
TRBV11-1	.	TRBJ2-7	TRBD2	CASSFLPGTSNEQYF	TGTGCCAGCAGCTTTCTCCCCGGGACTAGTAACGAGCAGTACTTC
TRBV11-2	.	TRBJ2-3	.	CASSLTGDTDTQYF	TGTGCCAGCAGCTTAACGGGGGACACAGATACGCAGTATTTT
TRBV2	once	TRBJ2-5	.	CASSEAAKRPGKETQYF	TGTGCCAGCAGTGAAGCGGCAAAGCGGCCCGGCAAGGAGACCCAGTACTTC
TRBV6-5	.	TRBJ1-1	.	CASSYSEVTEAFF	TGTGCCAGCAGTTACTCCGAGGTAACTGAAGCTTTCTTT
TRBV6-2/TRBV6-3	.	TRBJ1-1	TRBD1	CASSRGQVFYTEAFF	TGTGCCAGCAGCCGCGGACAGGTATTTTACACTGAAGCTTTCTTT
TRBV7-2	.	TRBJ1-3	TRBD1	CASSLYRTGASGNTIYF	TGTGCCAGCAGCTTATACCGGACAGGGGCCTCTGGAAACACCATATATTTT
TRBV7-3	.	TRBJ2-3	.	CASSLEGVGDTQYF	TGTGCCAGCAGCTTAGAAGGGGTAGGAGATACGCAGTATTTT
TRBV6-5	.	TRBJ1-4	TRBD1	CASRLTGGDEKLFF	TGTGCCAGCAGACTAACAGGGGGCGATGAAAAACTGTTTTTT
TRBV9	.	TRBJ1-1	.	CASSALQGENTEAFF	TGTGCCAGCAGCGCCCTACAGGGAGAGAACACTGAAGCTTTCTTT
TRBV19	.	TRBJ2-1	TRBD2	CASSIGTTSYNEQFF	TGTGCCAGTAGTATTGGGACTACCTCCTACAATGAGCAGTTCTTC
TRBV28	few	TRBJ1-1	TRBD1	CATIPWDSFMNTEAFF	TGTGCCACGATTCCCTGGGACAGTTTCATGAACACTGAAGCTTTCTTT
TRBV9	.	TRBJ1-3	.	CASSPSRGGTGNTIYF	TGTGCCAGCAGCCCTTCACGGGGGGGGACTGGAAACACCATATATTTT
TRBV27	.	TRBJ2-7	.	CASSLSGVMEYEQYF	TGTGCCAGCAGTTTATCAGGGGTAATGGAATACGAGCAGTACTTC
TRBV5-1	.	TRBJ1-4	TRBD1	CASSTGQGTNEKLFF	TGCGCCAGCAGCACCGGACAGGGGACTAATGAAAAACTGTTTTTT
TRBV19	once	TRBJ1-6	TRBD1	CASNRLGGDSPLHF	TGTGCCAGTAACCGGTTAGGGGGCGATTCACCCCTCCACTTT
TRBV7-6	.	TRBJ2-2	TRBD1	CASSLGATGTTGELFF	TGTGCCAGCAGCTTAGGAGCGACAGGGACCACCGGGGAGCTGTTTTTT
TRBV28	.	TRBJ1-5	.	CASSFGGDGNQPQHF	TGTGCCAGCAGTTTCGGAGGGGACGGCAATCAGCCCCAGCATTTT
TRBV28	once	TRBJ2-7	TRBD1	CASSGPGQGGSGASYEQYF	TGTGCCAGCAGTGGCCCGGGACAGGGTGGCAGCGGGGCCTCCTACGAGCAGTACTTC
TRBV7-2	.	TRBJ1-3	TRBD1	CASSIGQGGTIYF	TGTGCCAGCAGCATAGGACAGGGAGGAACCATATATTTT
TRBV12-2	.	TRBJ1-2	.	CASRLPLELDRVNYGYTF	TGTGCAAGTCGCTTACCCCTCGAACTGGACAGGGTCAACTATGGCTACACCTTC
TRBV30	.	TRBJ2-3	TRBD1	CAWSSTGTETDTQYF	TGTGCCTGGAGCTCTACCGGGACAGAGACAGATACGCAGTATTTT
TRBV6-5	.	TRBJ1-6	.	CASTPGSYNSPLHF	TGTGCCAGCACCCCAGGTTCCTATAATTCACCCCTCCACTTT
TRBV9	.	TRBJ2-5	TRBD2	CASSAAGTTFEETQYF	TGTGCCAGCAGCGCAGCCGGGACTACCTTTGAAGAGACCCAGTACTTC
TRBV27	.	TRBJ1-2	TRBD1	CASSFGTGGAYGYTF	TGTGCCAGCAGTTTTGGAACAGGGGGGGCCTATGGCTACACCTTC
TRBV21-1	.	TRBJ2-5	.	CASSKAPEGEETQYF	TGTGCCAGCAGCAAAGCCCCCGAGGGGGAAGAGACCCAGTACTTC
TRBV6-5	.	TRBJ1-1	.	CASSYSRTPTEAFF	TGTGCCAGCAGTTACTCACGGACACCGACTGAAGCTTTCTTT
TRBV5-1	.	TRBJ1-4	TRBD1	CASSPRGPEGKLFF	TGCGCCAGCAGCCCGAGGGGGCCGGAAGGAAAACTGTTTTTT
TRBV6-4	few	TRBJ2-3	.	CASSASGTDTQYF	TGTGCCAGCAGTGCTAGCGGCACAGATACGCAGTATTTT
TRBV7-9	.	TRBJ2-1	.	CASRAVEDNEQFF	TGTGCCAGCAGGGCGGTGGAGGACAATGAGCAGTTCTTC
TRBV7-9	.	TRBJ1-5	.	CASSFWGEQPQHF	TGTGCCAGCAGCTTCTGGGGAGAACAGCCCCAGCATTTT
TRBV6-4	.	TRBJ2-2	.	CASSEGGRTSAGELFF	TGTGCCAGCAGTGAAGGTGGGAGGACGTCCGCCGGGGAGCTGTTTTTT
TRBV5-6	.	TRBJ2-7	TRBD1	CASSVRDRGHEQYF	TGTGCCAGCAGCGTCCGGGACAGGGGCCACGAGCAGTACTTC
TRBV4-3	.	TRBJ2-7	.	CASSQAGTLSSYEQYF	TGCGCCAGCAGCCAAGCTGGGACTCTAAGCTCCTACGAGCAGTACTTC